A single T cell receptor (beta chain) is shown here with its context. These data are taken from a study of blood T cell repertoires in COVID-19. At the level of the study: In each case, the material was cDNA or gDNA derived from T cells, B-cell-depleted T cells, or PBMCs.

Recovered status in Cohort 3 required two negative PCRs, clearance, or symptom resolution. Clones were read by immunoSEQ multiplex PCR, and TCRdb kept only the in-frame ones, dropping some. The repertoire holds 150,000 to 200,000 clones, with around 81% as singletons. This TCR was sampled from a man aged 35 to 55 who had recovered from COVID-19. The specimen was PBMCs or T cells enriched from blood (not recorded which).

The CDR3 DNA follows: TGTGCCAGTAGTAGGGCCCGCTACGGGGACTTTGATACGCAGTATTTT. It specifies CASSRARYGDFDTQYF. The rearrangement uses TRBV19 and TRBJ2-3, with a possible D match to TRBD2 (6 bases). The CDR3 sequence is 16 residues long. V gave up 4 bases and J gave up 6 bases, with 20 bases separating them. Per germline, CDR1 LNHDA and CDR2 SQIVND (reference sequence).